This T cell receptor (beta chain) was captured by sequencing in a study of blood T cell repertoires in COVID-19. Original processing methods: Amplified reference gene primers provided the basis for estimating nucleated cell counts. The protocol was immunoSEQ multiplex PCR, while the TCRdb copy is restricted to in-frame clones and leaves out a portion. That table furnishes V, J and clone size, whereas the DNA furnished D and trimming. The table lists 150,000 to 180,000 clones, around 84% of them singletons, with under 9.5% in the top ten. The study recruited people aged about 18 to 90 years across under 25 US areas. Which cohort a participant joined came from the clinical history participants gave. Resolution of symptoms, clearance, or two negative PCRs was present in recovered Cohort 3 donors. Germline CDR1 is SGHNT and CDR2 is YYREEE (reference sequence). The CDR3 has 15 residues. V trimming: 0 bases; J trimming: 3 bases; junction bases outside the gene matches: 3.

The TCR originated in a man aged 45 to 65 who had recovered from COVID-19. The gene calls are TRBV5-4 and TRBJ2-1; 7 bases line up with TRBD2. The sequenced sample was PBMCs or T cells enriched from blood (not recorded which). DNA of the CDR3: TGTGCCAGCAGCTTGGTTGCGGGGGTCTACAATGAGCAGTTCTTC. As protein: CASSLVAGVYNEQFF.